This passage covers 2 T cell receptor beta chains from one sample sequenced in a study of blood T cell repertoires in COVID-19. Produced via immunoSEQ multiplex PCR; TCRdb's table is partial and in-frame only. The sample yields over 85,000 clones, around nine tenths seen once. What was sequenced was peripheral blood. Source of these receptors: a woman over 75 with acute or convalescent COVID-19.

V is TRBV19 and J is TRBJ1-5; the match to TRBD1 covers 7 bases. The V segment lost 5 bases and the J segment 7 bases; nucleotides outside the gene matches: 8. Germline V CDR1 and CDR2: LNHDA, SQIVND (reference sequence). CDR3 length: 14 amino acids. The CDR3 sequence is CASSYDRDSQPQHF. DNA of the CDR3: TGTGCCAGTAGTTACGACAGGGACAGCCAGCCCCAGCATTTT.

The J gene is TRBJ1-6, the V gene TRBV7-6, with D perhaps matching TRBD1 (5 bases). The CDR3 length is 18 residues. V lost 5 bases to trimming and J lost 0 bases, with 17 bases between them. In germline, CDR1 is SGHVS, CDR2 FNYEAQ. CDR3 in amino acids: CASSLWDSQSSYNSPLHF. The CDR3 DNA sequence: TGTGCCAGCAGCCTCTGGGACTCCCAGAGCTCCTATAATTCACCCCTCCACTTT.